This T cell receptor (beta chain) emerged from a study of neurological immune-mediated disorders. The CDR3 totals 11 residues. The V gene lost 4 bases and the J gene lost 15 bases, with 13 bases spanning the gap. Germline V CDR1 and CDR2: MNHEY, SVGEGT. Study findings and constraints: Multiple sclerosis was found to have the least TCR clonal expansion, below healthy controls, and HTLV-1-associated myelopathy the most.

The cDNA came from 5'RACE with 10-nucleotide random UMIs. From 15-18 subjects, each sequencing run yielded over 160 million TCR-beta sequences. TCRdb analysed the 5' RACE reads with MiXCR anew, one entry per CDR3 protein. The sample consists of about 50,000 distinct CDR3 sequences, under 13% of them appearing once. This clonotype has at least ten counts. Its antigen is not identified. The TCR comes from a man between 65 and 85 years old with HTLV-1-associated myelopathy (HAM/TSP). The rearrangement links TRBV6-2 or TRBV6-3 to TRBJ2-1; D gene unclear. The sequenced sample consisted of PBMCs. CDR3 in DNA: TGTGCCAGCAGTTTGGGTTCGATACGGTTCTTC. Translated: CASSLGSIRFF.